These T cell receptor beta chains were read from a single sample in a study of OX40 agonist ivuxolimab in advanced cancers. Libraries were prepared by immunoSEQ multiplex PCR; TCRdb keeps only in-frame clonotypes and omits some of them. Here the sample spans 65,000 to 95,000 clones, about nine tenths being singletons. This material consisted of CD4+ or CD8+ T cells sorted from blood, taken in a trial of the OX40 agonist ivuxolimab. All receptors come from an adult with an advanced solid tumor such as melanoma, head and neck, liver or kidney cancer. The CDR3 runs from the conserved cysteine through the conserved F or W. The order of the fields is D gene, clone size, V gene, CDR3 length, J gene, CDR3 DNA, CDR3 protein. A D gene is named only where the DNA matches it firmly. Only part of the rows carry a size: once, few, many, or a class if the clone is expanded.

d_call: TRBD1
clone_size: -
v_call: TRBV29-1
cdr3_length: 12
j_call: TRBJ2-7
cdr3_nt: TGCAGCGTTGGGCGGAACAGGGGCGAGCAGTACTTC
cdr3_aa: CSVGRNRGEQYF

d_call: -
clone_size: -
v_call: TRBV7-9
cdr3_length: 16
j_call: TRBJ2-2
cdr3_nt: TGTGCCAGCAGCCCGCGAAGGACAGCGAACACCGGGGAGCTGTTTTTT
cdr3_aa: CASSPRRTANTGELFF

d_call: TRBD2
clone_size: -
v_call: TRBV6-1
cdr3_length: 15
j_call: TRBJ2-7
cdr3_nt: TGTGCCAGCAGGGGCCTCTCTAGCGGCCCCTACGAGCAGTACTTC
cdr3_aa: CASRGLSSGPYEQYF

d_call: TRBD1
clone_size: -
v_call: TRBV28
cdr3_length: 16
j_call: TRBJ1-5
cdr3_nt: TGTGCCAGCAGGTCTGACAGGGTCGGAAGCAATCAGCCCCAGCATTTT
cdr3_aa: CASRSDRVGSNQPQHF

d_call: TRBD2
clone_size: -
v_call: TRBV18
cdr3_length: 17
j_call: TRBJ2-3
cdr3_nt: TGTGCCAGCTCACCAGATACGGGAGGAGGGAGCACAGATACGCAGTATTTT
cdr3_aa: CASSPDTGGGSTDTQYF

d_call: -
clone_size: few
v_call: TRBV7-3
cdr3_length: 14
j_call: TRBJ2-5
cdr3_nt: TGTGCCAGCAGCCCAGGATGGGGCGGAGAGACCCAGTACTTC
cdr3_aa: CASSPGWGGETQYF

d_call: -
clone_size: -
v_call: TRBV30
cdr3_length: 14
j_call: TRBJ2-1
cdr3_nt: TGTGCCTGGAGTGTTGGGGATCCCTACAATGAGCAGTTCTTC
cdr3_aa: CAWSVGDPYNEQFF

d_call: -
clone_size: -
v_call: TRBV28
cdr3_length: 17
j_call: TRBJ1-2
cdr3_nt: TGTGCCAGCAGTTTAATAACTCGGGTTGCAGAGCTATATGGCTACACCTTC
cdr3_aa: CASSLITRVAELYGYTF

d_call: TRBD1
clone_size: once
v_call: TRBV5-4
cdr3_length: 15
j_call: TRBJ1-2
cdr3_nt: TGTGCCAGCAGCTTGGCGTCAGGGGGGGGCTATGGCTACACCTTC
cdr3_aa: CASSLASGGGYGYTF

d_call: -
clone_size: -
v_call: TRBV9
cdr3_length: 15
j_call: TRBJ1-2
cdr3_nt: TGTGCCAGCAGCACACGACAAGGCTCGACCTATGGCTACACCTTC
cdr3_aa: CASSTRQGSTYGYTF

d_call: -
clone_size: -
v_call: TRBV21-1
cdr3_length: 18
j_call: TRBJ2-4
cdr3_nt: TGTGCCAGCAGCAAGGTTGACAGCAACTATCTAGCCAAAAACATTCAGTACTTC
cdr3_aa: CASSKVDSNYLAKNIQYF

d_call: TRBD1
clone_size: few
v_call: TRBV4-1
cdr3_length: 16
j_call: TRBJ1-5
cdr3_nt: TGCGCCAGCAGCCAAGGACAGGGAATAAGCAATCAGCCCCAGCATTTT
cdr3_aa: CASSQGQGISNQPQHF

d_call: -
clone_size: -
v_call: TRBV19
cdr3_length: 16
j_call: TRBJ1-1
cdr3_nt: TGTGCCAGTAGTATAGCTCGTACGGGGAAGGCCACTGAAGCTTTCTTT
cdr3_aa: CASSIARTGKATEAFF

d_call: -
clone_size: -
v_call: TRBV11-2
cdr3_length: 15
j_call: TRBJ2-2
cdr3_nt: TGTGCCAGCAGCTTAACAGGGCAGAGCACCGGGGAGCTGTTTTTT
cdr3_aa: CASSLTGQSTGELFF

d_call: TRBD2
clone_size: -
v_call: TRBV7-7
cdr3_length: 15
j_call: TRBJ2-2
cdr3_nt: TGTGCTAGCAGCGATAGCGGGCCAACTGGCGGGGAGCTGTTTTTT
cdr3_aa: CASSDSGPTGGELFF

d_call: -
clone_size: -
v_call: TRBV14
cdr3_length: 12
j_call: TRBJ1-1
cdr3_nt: TGTGCCAGCAGCCAAGATCGGGTGAGAGCTTTCTTT
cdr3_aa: CASSQDRVRAFF

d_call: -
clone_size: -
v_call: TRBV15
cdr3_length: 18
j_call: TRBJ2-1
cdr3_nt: TGTGCCACCAGCAGAGGGCCAGCGGCCCTTCTTTTCTACAATGAGCAGTTCTTC
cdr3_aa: CATSRGPAALLFYNEQFF

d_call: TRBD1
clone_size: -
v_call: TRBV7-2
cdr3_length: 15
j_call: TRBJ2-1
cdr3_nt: TGTGCCAGCAGCCACGGACAGGAAGCTTACAATGAGCAGTTCTTC
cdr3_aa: CASSHGQEAYNEQFF

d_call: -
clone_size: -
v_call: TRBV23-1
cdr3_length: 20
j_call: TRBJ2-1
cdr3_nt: TGCGCCAGCAGTCAACCACCCCTCAAGTGGGTAGCGCAGACCTACAATGAGCAGTTCTTC
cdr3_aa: CASSQPPLKWVAQTYNEQFF

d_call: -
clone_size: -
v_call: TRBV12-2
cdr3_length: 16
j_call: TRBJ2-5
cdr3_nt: TGTGCAAGTCGCCCTCTGGACTACCTAGGGCCCGAGACCCAGTACTTC
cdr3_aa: CASRPLDYLGPETQYF

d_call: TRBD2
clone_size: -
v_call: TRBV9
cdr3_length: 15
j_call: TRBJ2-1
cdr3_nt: TGTGCCAGCAGCGCTAGCGGGTCCTCCTACAATGAGCAGTTCTTC
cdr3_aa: CASSASGSSYNEQFF

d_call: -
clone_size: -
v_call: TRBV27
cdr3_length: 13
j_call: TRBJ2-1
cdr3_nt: TGTGCCAGTCGGGGCGGACCATACAATGAGCAGTTCTTC
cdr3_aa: CASRGGPYNEQFF

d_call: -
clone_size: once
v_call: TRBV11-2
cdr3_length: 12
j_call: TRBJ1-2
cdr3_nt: TGTGCCAGCAGCTTAGATGGGGCAGTCTACACCTTC
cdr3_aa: CASSLDGAVYTF

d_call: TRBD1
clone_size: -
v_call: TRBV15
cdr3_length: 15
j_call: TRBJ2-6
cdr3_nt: TGTGCCACAAGACAGGGTTACTCTGGGGCCAACGTCCTGACTTTC
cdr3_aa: CATRQGYSGANVLTF

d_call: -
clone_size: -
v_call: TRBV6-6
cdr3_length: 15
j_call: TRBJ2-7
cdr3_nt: TGTGCCAGCAGTCCCGCCGGGGCCTTGTCCTACGAGCAGTACTTC
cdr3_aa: CASSPAGALSYEQYF

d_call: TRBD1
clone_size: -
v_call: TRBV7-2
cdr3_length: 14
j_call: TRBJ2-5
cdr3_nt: TGTGCCAGCAGACGAACAGGGGCGGGAGAGACCCAGTACTTC
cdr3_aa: CASRRTGAGETQYF

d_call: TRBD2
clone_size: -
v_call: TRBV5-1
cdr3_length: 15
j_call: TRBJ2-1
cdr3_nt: TGCGCCAGCAGCTTGGTACTAGCGGGGGACAATGAGCAGTTCTTC
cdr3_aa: CASSLVLAGDNEQFF

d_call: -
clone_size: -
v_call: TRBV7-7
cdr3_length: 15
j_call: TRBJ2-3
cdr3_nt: TGTGCTAGCAGCAGCGGACTACCCAGCACAGATACGCAGTATTTT
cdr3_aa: CASSSGLPSTDTQYF

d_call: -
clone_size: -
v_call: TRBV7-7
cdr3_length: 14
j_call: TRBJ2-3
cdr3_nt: TGTGCTAGCAGCCTAGGGGACAGCACAGATACGCAGTATTTT
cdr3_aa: CASSLGDSTDTQYF

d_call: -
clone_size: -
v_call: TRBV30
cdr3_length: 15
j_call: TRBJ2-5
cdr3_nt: TGTGCCTGGAGTGTTGGCGGGACAATCCAAGAGACCCAGTACTTC
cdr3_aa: CAWSVGGTIQETQYF

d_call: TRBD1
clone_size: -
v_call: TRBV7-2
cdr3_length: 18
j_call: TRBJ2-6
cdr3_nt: TGTGCCAGCAGCCGAACGGGACAGGAGGTATCTGGGGCCAACGTCCTGACTTTC
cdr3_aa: CASSRTGQEVSGANVLTF

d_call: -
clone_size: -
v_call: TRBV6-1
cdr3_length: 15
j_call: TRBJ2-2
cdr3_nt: TGTGCCAGCAGTCGACTAATCCGGGACACCGGGGAGCTGTTTTTT
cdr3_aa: CASSRLIRDTGELFF

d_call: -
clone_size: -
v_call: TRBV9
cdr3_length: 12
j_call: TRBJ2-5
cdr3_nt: TGTGCCAGCAGCGGCGGGTCAGAGACCCAGTACTTC
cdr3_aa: CASSGGSETQYF